The 2 T cell receptor beta chains given below trace back to one sample, sequenced in a study of T cell responses to AZD1222 COVID-19 vaccine. Produced via immunoSEQ multiplex PCR; TCRdb's table is partial and in-frame only. The sample records about 130,000 clones, over 75% being singletons. The input for sequencing was peripheral blood, taken on day 0 of AZD1222 vaccination. The origin of the receptors is an adult in good health.

V usage is TRBV6-5 and J usage is TRBJ1-4; D is uncertain. Trimming shortened V by 4 bases and J by 10 bases, and 13 bases separated the two germline ends. Germline V gene sequence: CDR1 MNHEY, CDR2 SVGAGI. CDR3 length: 13 residues. The CDR3 loop is CASSSSRSRKLFF. CDR3 nucleotide sequence: TGTGCCAGCAGTTCTAGTCGAAGTCGAAAACTGTTTTTT.

The chain links TRBV5-4 to TRBJ1-1; TRBD1 agrees at 9 bases. The CDR3 sequence is 15 residues long. The germline V gene encodes CDR1 SGHNT and CDR2 YYREEE (reference sequence). V dropped 4 bases and J dropped 4; count of bases not matched to a gene: 8. CDR3 nucleotides: TGTGCCAGCAGCGTTGACAGGGGGGGGAGCACTGAAGCTTTCTTT. Translation: CASSVDRGGSTEAFF.